The rows below give T cell receptor beta chains drawn from one sample of a study of blood T cell repertoires in COVID-19. Using immunoSEQ multiplex PCR, the repertoire was profiled, and TCRdb retains in-frame clones only, with some absent. This sample has fewer than 200,000 clones, with 70% to 90% found just once. The specimen was peripheral blood. These receptors all come from a woman aged 45 to 65 with COVID-19, enrolled during active disease. Both conserved end residues are trimmed from each CDR3.

v_gene,j_gene,CDR3aa
TRBV9,TRBJ2-1,ASMRSRGYEQF
TRBV4-1,TRBJ1-2,ASSQMDTSNYGYT
TRBV21-1,TRBJ1-2,ASPYLSGDYGYT
TRBV11-2,TRBJ2-5,ASSLVLGQGGETQY
TRBV2,TRBJ2-2,ARQRLAGGPGELF
TRBV20-1,TRBJ2-7,SASWSSGGAYEQY
TRBV27,TRBJ2-3,ASSLLGGGTDTQY
TRBV10-2,TRBJ2-5,ASSEWAVQTETQY
TRBV4-1,TRBJ2-1,ASSQEEGGPINNEQF
TRBV18,TRBJ1-1,ASSPPIAMNTEAF
TRBV24-1,TRBJ1-5,ATSDYRGPRVRNQPQH
TRBV29-1,TRBJ1-2,SVSPGSRGYGYT
TRBV30,TRBJ2-5,AWVRTGGHRETQY
TRBV28,TRBJ2-2,ASSLGQWNTGELF
TRBV4-1,TRBJ1-4,ASSQGTGAGDEKLF
TRBV7-8,TRBJ1-1,ASSSDRIRGLGTEAF
TRBV6-1,TRBJ2-4,ASSDEPGQGNIQY
TRBV4-1,TRBJ2-7,ASSQEGAGNGEQY
TRBV7-9,TRBJ1-5,ASSLQNQPQH
TRBV5-1,TRBJ1-1,ASSLDGWSTEAF
TRBV5-1,TRBJ2-3,ASSFAGGADTQY
TRBV9,TRBJ2-2,ASSVNPGILTGELF
TRBV4-2,TRBJ1-1,ASSQTTTNTEAF
TRBV11-2,TRBJ2-1,ASSPGTSGGDYNEQF